This record covers a single T cell receptor (beta chain). The antigen remains undetermined. Researchers made TCR beta libraries by using iRepertoire HTBI primers and running Arm-PCR on CDR3 regions. Each CDR3 protein gets one entry after TCRdb re-called the multiplex PCR reads with MiXCR. The sample consists of about 540,000 distinct CDR3 sequences, approximately 15% of them appearing once. The sample's time point: newly diagnosed GD, antithyroid drugs for less than 3 months. Isolated PBMC RNA provided the starting material for the TCR library. These data come from a study of regulatory T cells in long-lasting Graves disease. Study-wide results and caveats: Newly diagnosed patients had higher TCR diversity than persistent Graves' patients did.

These records were also assigned to another study, of T cells in Graves' hyperthyroidism and ophthalmopathy. Turning to that study: Uncontrolled infection, other autoimmune disease, pregnancy or lactation led to exclusion. Clinical symptoms, serum thyroxine and TRAb, thyroid ultrasound and orbital computed tomography together formed the diagnostic basis. The HTBI set primed first-round TCR CDR3 RT-PCR.

The input for sequencing was peripheral blood mononuclear cells (PBMCs), taken at new diagnosis, from a patient treated with antithyroid drugs. This TCR came from a man aged 30 to 45 with Graves disease.

The CDR3 sequence: CSVPGGHGYTF. In DNA, the CDR3 is TGCAGCGTCCCTGGGGGGCATGGCTACACCTTC. The gene calls are TRBV29-1 and TRBJ1-2; tentative D call: TRBD1 (6 bases). Trimming took 6 bases from V and 6 from J, leaving 11 bases between them. CDR1 and CDR2 from the germline V gene are SQVTM and ANQGSEA. CDR3 size: 11 residues.